This T cell receptor (beta chain) stems from a study of shared T cell receptors in the human thymus. This clone showed up just once. Per germline, CDR1 MNHEY and CDR2 SMNVEV (reference sequence). After removal of 6 bases from V and 4 bases from J, the junction contained 15 bases not matched to a gene. The CDR3 loop spans 16 amino acids. Repertoires were generated with immunoSEQ multiplex PCR, while TCRdb's copy carries only in-frame clones and drops some. The sample has under 700,000 clones; around three quarters are singletons. These data are also associated with another study on human thymus T cells.

The TCR sequence derives from a boy younger than two with a congenital heart defect. The sample taken for sequencing was thymocytes. The chain is built from TRBV27 and TRBJ2-7; 7 bases agree with TRBD2. The CDR3 sequence is CASSSPPTSAEYEQYF. As DNA, the CDR3 is TGTGCCAGCAGCTCTCCCCCCACTAGCGCGGAATACGAGCAGTACTTC.